The rows below give T cell receptor beta chains drawn from one sample of a study of T-cell memory formation after mild COVID-19. TCRdb processed the 5' RACE reads anew with MiXCR; each CDR3 protein has one entry. The sample has about 40,000 distinct CDR3 sequences, approximately 10% seen once; the top ten hold just under 30%. The sequenced sample consisted of PBMCs or a T cell subset sorted from them (not recorded which). Every receptor here comes from a man younger than 30 who had mild COVID-19 (a few samples of this study predate the infection). Cell type and time point are not known. CDR3s include the opening cysteine and the closing phenylalanine or tryptophan. A D gene is named only where the DNA matches it firmly.

V gene	D gene	J gene	CDR3 protein
TRBV5-4	TRBD1	TRBJ1-2	CASSRPGQGDYGYTF
TRBV20-1	.	TRBJ2-5	CSAVHLLGVGETQYF
TRBV6-2/TRBV6-3	TRBD1	TRBJ2-1	CASSGQGVSYNEQFF
TRBV11-2	.	TRBJ1-2	CASSIPGAPYGYTF
TRBV20-1	.	TRBJ1-5	CSARDRDTHQPQHF
TRBV20-1	TRBD2	TRBJ2-1	CSANPGGPVDEQFF
TRBV4-2	TRBD1	TRBJ2-3	CASSQDGQGTDTQYF
TRBV7-9	TRBD2	TRBJ2-7	CASSPPGTGGSEQYF
TRBV27	.	TRBJ1-1	CASSFQGLAEAFF
TRBV27	.	TRBJ1-1	CASSFNGRATEAFF
TRBV15	.	TRBJ2-1	CATSSGTSGSYNEQFF
TRBV9	.	TRBJ2-4	CASSVASGGLDIQYF
TRBV4-1	.	TRBJ2-1	CASSRGQGGLGEQFF
TRBV3-2	.	TRBJ2-1	CASSQEGFSSFYNEQFF
TRBV12-3/TRBV12-4	.	TRBJ1-2	CASSRDSGNYGYTF
TRBV2	TRBD1	TRBJ2-2	CASRPETGINGELFF
TRBV5-4	.	TRBJ1-6	CASTLMDSKNSPLHF
TRBV4-2	TRBD2	TRBJ2-3	CASSQDRGGDTQYF
TRBV7-9	.	TRBJ1-4	CARGRDNEKLFF
TRBV6-2/TRBV6-3	TRBD2	TRBJ2-5	CASRGLAGEETQYF
TRBV7-6	TRBD2	TRBJ2-5	CASSLEIGTSDQTQYF
TRBV7-2	TRBD1	TRBJ1-6	CASSQFQGADSPLHF
TRBV7-2	TRBD2	TRBJ2-3	CASTVHRGGGTDTQYF
TRBV5-1	TRBD1	TRBJ2-5	CASSVSGGAEETQYF
TRBV24-1	.	TRBJ2-5	CATSDSLTRETQYF
TRBV7-9	TRBD2	TRBJ2-7	CASSDKPGGEQYF
TRBV7-6	.	TRBJ1-6	CASSLYPESSYNSPLHF
TRBV12-3/TRBV12-4	.	TRBJ2-3	CASSSRPLEDTQYF
TRBV6-5	.	TRBJ1-2	CASSYSRRRGGNYGYTF
TRBV4-2	.	TRBJ2-7	CASSQDRGEQYF
TRBV20-1	TRBD2	TRBJ2-1	CRARAGANEQFF
TRBV20-1	.	TRBJ1-1	CSAPDNTEAFF
TRBV6-4	.	TRBJ2-5	CASGRGGRETQYF
TRBV7-9	.	TRBJ1-3	CASSSRGDLRSRSGNTIYF
TRBV9	.	TRBJ2-2	CASSVEGGGTGELFF
TRBV6-2/TRBV6-3	.	TRBJ2-1	CASSPETGNPTPEQFF
TRBV11-2	.	TRBJ2-3	CASSSIGTGATDTQYF
TRBV20-1	TRBD2	TRBJ2-4	CSARGLAGILAKNIQYF
TRBV19	TRBD1	TRBJ1-5	CASSIVGRGQPQHF
TRBV6-5	.	TRBJ2-3	CATSGPGTGSTDTQYF
TRBV2	TRBD2	TRBJ2-3	CASSERTSGDTQYF
TRBV4-1	.	TRBJ1-2	CASSKLGSGIYGYTF
TRBV21-1	.	TRBJ2-3	CASSKGCMSSDTQYF
TRBV15	.	TRBJ2-2	CATSREGAGAFYGELFF
TRBV4-1	.	TRBJ2-1	CASRPTWTETRNEQFF
TRBV5-1	.	TRBJ1-2	CASSLRGPRSIEGGYTF
TRBV3-1	.	TRBJ1-1	CASSQDPSTGTLPEAFF
TRBV5-6	TRBD2	TRBJ2-5	CASSLASGIPQETQYF
TRBV7-2	TRBD1	TRBJ2-5	CASSLDRGTGETQYF
TRBV7-9	.	TRBJ2-3	CASSLDRADTQYF
TRBV19	TRBD1	TRBJ1-3	CASDRGQRISGNTIYF
TRBV5-1	TRBD1	TRBJ1-3	CASSRGQGDTIYF
TRBV10-3	.	TRBJ1-3	CAISGFAIPGNTIYF
TRBV5-4	TRBD2	TRBJ2-2	CASSLDGTSDQRELFF
TRBV7-9	TRBD2	TRBJ2-5	CASSSSGQETQYF
TRBV12-3/TRBV12-4	.	TRBJ2-5	CASSRDAQETQYF
TRBV7-2	.	TRBJ2-5	CASSQEPRGGRKTQYF